This T cell receptor beta chain was recorded in a study of naive and memory T cell subsets. The sample holds a few counts of this clonotype. At one end the junction does not follow the germline gene, possibly because of a read error. Ligated cDNA underwent four rounds of PCR with nested alpha and beta constant region primers and SP2. For blood and skin samples, reverse transcription used TCR alpha and beta constant primers. Each CDR3 protein gets one entry after TCRdb re-called the 5' RACE reads with MiXCR. The data show about 62,000 distinct CDR3 sequences, around 8% seen once. An oligonucleotide containing a UMI was ligated to the 3' end of TCR cDNA. Unsorted total RNA, roughly 1 to 1000 ng, was DNase treated before reverse transcription. From germline, CDR1 is MNHEY and CDR2 SVGEGT. The CDR3 loop spans 16 amino acids.

V and J are TRBV6-2 or TRBV6-3 and TRBJ2-5, with TRBD1 identical over 9 bases. The sequence derives from a female donor in good health. The CDR3 is CASSYSGTGPQEAQYF. The CDR3 region has the DNA TGTGCCAGCAGTTACTCCGGGACAGGGCCCCAAGAGGCCCAGTACTTC.